This T cell receptor beta chain was sequenced in a study of tumor-infiltrating lymphocytes in primary liver carcinoma. Study findings and constraints: Blood had a significantly lower top-250-clone fraction than tumors did (p = 0.039). Tumor-adjacent and tumor-blood pairs displayed less overlap than did pairs of tumor regions.

The researchers produced TCR beta cDNA from 450 to 600 ng total RNA with a constant-region primer. Three nested multiplex PCR rounds, a slightly modified ARM-PCR, produced the libraries for TCR beta. TRBV1-TRBV30 forward primers paired with a C-beta reverse primer were used in the first two PCR rounds, which ran approximately 10 cycles each. In TCRdb, the multiplex PCR reads were re-called with MiXCR into one record per CDR3 protein. The sample lists 95,000 to 150,000 distinct CDR3 sequences, about 59% occurring once. Comments on this clonotype: As yet, its antigen is unknown.

The tissue used was unsorted bulk material of about 19-34 mg. RNA and DNA were co-extracted from it with the AllPrep DNA/RNA mini kit. Researchers took samples from five separate regions of each tumor. The V and J ends lost 0 bases and 6 bases respectively, with 16 bases between them. This CDR3 spans 16 amino acids. Germline CDR1 reads SGHAT; CDR2 reads FQNNGV. The TCR was taken from a woman aged 60 to 75 with primary liver carcinoma and hepatitis B virus infection. The sequenced sample was liver tumor tissue from sampling region 1. Subset described: tumor region T1, superior pole. The V gene is TRBV11-2, the J gene TRBJ2-3, with a weak D call TRBD2 (5 bases). In DNA form, the CDR3 reads TGTGCCAGCAGCTTAGAGAGTGCGGGTTCCCTGGATACGCAGTATTTT. It translates to CASSLESAGSLDTQYF.